These T cell receptor beta chains were read from a single sample in a study of cytomegalovirus exposure and HLA in healthy donors. Here immunoSEQ multiplex PCR was the method, and the copy in TCRdb shows in-frame clones only, minus some. The sample lists approximately 110,000 clones; approximately 72% were seen once. Sequenced: PBMCs. Receptors were obtained from a woman in her thirties or forties in good health and CMV-seropositive. Each CDR3 is given with its conserved first and last residue. The D gene is left open where the match is weak. Rows may omit the clone size; those that give it use once, few, many or a size class.

CASSLVHRVEAFF	TGTGCCAGCAGCTTAGTCCACAGGGTAGAAGCTTTCTTT	.	few	TRBV7-2	TRBJ1-1
CASSPAVAGGQETQYF	TGTGCCAGCTCTCCCGCGGTAGCGGGGGGGCAAGAGACCCAGTACTTC	TRBD2	.	TRBV18	TRBJ2-5
CASSLVLSGSETQYF	TGTGCCAGCAGCTTAGTACTTTCAGGGTCGGAGACCCAGTACTTC	.	.	TRBV7-6	TRBJ2-5
CASSVGLADYYEQYF	TGTGCCAGCAGCGTAGGCCTAGCGGATTACTACGAGCAGTACTTC	TRBD2	.	TRBV9	TRBJ2-7
CASTRGGGQGTIEAFF	TGTGCCAGCACCCGGGGAGGGGGACAGGGGACGATTGAAGCTTTCTTT	TRBD1	.	TRBV7-2	TRBJ1-1
CASSQDLERQASGANVLTF	TGCGCCAGCAGCCAAGATCTGGAGCGGCAGGCCTCTGGGGCCAACGTCCTGACTTTC	.	.	TRBV4-3	TRBJ2-6
CASSLSTDTQYF	TGTGCCAGCAGCCTTTCGACAGATACGCAGTATTTT	.	.	TRBV7-9	TRBJ2-3
CASSPSRAHNEQFF	TGTGCCAGCAGTCCTTCGAGGGCCCACAATGAGCAGTTCTTC	.	.	TRBV6-5	TRBJ2-1
CASSQGTGRFYGYTF	TGTGCCAGCAGCCAAGGGACAGGGCGGTTCTATGGCTACACCTTC	TRBD1	.	TRBV14	TRBJ1-2
CASSDTSGAGETQYF	TGTGCCAGCAGTGACACGTCAGGGGCCGGAGAGACCCAGTACTTC	.	few	TRBV25-1	TRBJ2-5
CASTPDRASYEQYF	TGTGCCAGCACTCCGGACAGGGCCTCCTACGAGCAGTACTTC	TRBD1	few	TRBV6-6	TRBJ2-7
CASSSAGGETQYF	TGTGCCAGCAGCTCCGCAGGGGGAGAGACCCAGTACTTC	TRBD1	.	TRBV7-3	TRBJ2-5
CASGSGNYGYTF	TGTGCCAGTGGGTCAGGGAACTATGGCTACACCTTC	.	.	TRBV19	TRBJ1-2
CASRPGLEEQYF	TGTGCCAGCAGACCGGGACTAGAAGAGCAGTACTTC	TRBD2	few	TRBV6-6	TRBJ2-7
CASITGVQETQYF	TGTGCCAGCATCACCGGTGTCCAAGAGACCCAGTACTTC	.	.	TRBV6-1	TRBJ2-5
CASSLMSGNTEAFF	TGTGCCAGCAGCTTAATGTCAGGCAACACTGAAGCTTTCTTT	.	.	TRBV7-3	TRBJ1-1
CASSSTGGSYEQYF	TGCGCCAGCAGCTCAACAGGGGGTTCTTACGAGCAGTACTTC	TRBD1	.	TRBV5-1	TRBJ2-7
CASSLESAPGTEAFF	TGTGCCAGCAGCTTAGAGTCCGCGCCGGGCACTGAAGCTTTCTTT	.	.	TRBV7-8	TRBJ1-1
CSAHMTEAFF	TGCAGTGCTCACATGACTGAAGCTTTCTTT	.	.	TRBV20-1	TRBJ1-1
CASSSTGLLGTEAFF	TGTGCCAGTAGTTCGACAGGGCTCCTCGGCACTGAAGCTTTCTTT	TRBD1	.	TRBV19	TRBJ1-1
CASSLTEGYNEQFF	TGTGCCAGCAGCTTAACTGAGGGCTACAATGAGCAGTTCTTC	.	.	TRBV7-8	TRBJ2-1
CAIRPGQGNYGYTF	TGTGCCATCAGGCCCGGACAGGGGAACTATGGCTACACCTTC	TRBD1	.	TRBV10-3	TRBJ1-2
CASSYSAESSQPQHF	TGTGCCAGCAGTTATTCCGCTGAGTCTAGTCAGCCCCAGCATTTT	.	few	TRBV6-5	TRBJ1-5
CASSLRRNEKLFF	TGTGCCAGCAGTTTGAGGAGGAATGAAAAACTGTTTTTT	.	.	TRBV27	TRBJ1-4
CASSRGQGNEKLFF	TGCGCCAGCAGCCGGGGACAGGGTAATGAAAAACTGTTTTTT	TRBD1	.	TRBV5-1	TRBJ1-4
CASTPVGGQTNSPLHF	TGTGCCAGTACCCCAGTGGGGGGACAGACCAATTCACCCCTCCACTTT	TRBD1	.	TRBV19	TRBJ1-6
CASSLLAASYEQYF	TGTGCCAGCAGCCTACTAGCGGCCTCCTACGAGCAGTACTTC	TRBD2	few	TRBV5-6	TRBJ2-7
CASSSPDSASSYEQYF	TGTGCCAGCAGTTCGCCGGACAGCGCGAGCTCCTACGAGCAGTACTTC	.	.	TRBV6-6	TRBJ2-7
CASSAQGISDTQYF	TGTGCCAGCAGTGCCCAGGGGATCTCAGATACGCAGTATTTT	.	.	TRBV6-1	TRBJ2-3
CASSISGVGETQYF	TGTGCTAGCAGTATTTCAGGGGTTGGAGAGACCCAGTACTTC	.	.	TRBV7-7	TRBJ2-5
CASSLEVAAGGRTEQYF	TGTGCCAGCAGCTTAGAGGTAGCGGCGGGGGGTCGAACGGAGCAGTACTTC	TRBD2	few	TRBV7-2	TRBJ2-7
CAISEMVGQNNSPLHF	TGTGCCATCAGTGAGATGGTTGGGCAGAATAATTCACCCCTCCACTTT	.	.	TRBV10-3	TRBJ1-6
CAISAGGLVYGYTF	TGTGCCATCAGTGCAGGGGGCCTCGTCTATGGCTACACCTTC	TRBD1	.	TRBV10-3	TRBJ1-2
CASSEGSYGYTF	TGCGCCAGCAGTGAGGGAAGCTATGGCTACACCTTC	.	.	TRBV5-1	TRBJ1-2
CASSPRRNTDTQYF	TGTGCCAGCTCACCACGGAGGAACACAGATACGCAGTATTTT	.	.	TRBV18	TRBJ2-3
CASSPSFSSNQPQHF	TGTGCCAGCAGCCCGTCCTTCAGTTCCAATCAGCCCCAGCATTTT	.	.	TRBV5-8	TRBJ1-5
CASSLRGGQGRGRTEAFF	TGTGCCAGCAGCTTGCGGGGGGGGCAGGGAAGGGGCAGAACTGAAGCTTTCTTT	.	few	TRBV5-5	TRBJ1-1
CASSISGGAGELFF	TGTGCCAGTAGTATAAGCGGGGGGGCCGGGGAGCTGTTTTTT	TRBD2	.	TRBV19	TRBJ2-2
CASSDRRVNTEAFF	TGTGCCAGCAGTGATCGCAGGGTCAACACTGAAGCTTTCTTT	.	.	TRBV2	TRBJ1-1
CASTVNRDYGYTF	TGTGCCAGTACCGTAAACAGAGACTATGGCTACACCTTC	.	.	TRBV19	TRBJ1-2
CSACGQLNTEAFF	TGCAGCGCCTGTGGACAGCTGAACACTGAAGCTTTCTTT	.	.	TRBV29-1	TRBJ1-1
CASSLTGFNYGYTF	TGTGCCAGCAGCCTGACAGGGTTCAATTATGGCTACACCTTC	TRBD1	.	TRBV5-8	TRBJ1-2